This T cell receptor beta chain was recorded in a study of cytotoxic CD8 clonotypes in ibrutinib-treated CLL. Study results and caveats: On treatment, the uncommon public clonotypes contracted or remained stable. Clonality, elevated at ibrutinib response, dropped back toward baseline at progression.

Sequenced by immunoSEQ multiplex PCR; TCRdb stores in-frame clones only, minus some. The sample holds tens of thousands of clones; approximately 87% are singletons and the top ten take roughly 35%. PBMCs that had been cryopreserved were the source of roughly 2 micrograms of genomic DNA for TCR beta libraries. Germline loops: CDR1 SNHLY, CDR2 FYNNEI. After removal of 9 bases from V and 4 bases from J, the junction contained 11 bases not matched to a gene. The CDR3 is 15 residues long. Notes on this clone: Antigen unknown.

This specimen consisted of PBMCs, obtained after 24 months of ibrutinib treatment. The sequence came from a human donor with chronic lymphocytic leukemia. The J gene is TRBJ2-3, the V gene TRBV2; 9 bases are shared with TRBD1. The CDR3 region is CASNTGGAVPDTQYF. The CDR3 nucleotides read TGTGCCAGTAATACAGGGGGCGCGGTGCCAGATACGCAGTATTTT.